The next 14 T cell receptor beta chains were all read from a single sample in a study of blood T cells in healthy people across ages (dated by TCRdb to between 2015 and 2016). The library was prepared using 5' RACE. The second PCR ran for roughly 7 to 12 cycles and used a J-beta primer mix along with a sample-barcoded 5' primer. The raw public reads went through TCRdb reprocessing: fastp at Q25, MiXCR clone calling, in-frame beta chains kept. Entries that share a CDR3 protein sequence are merged under the most common genes and DNA. This sample is represented by 1.8 million or so distinct CDR3 sequences; about 39% of them were singletons. The ten largest clones add up to about 21% of the sample. The sample taken for sequencing was blood. Receptors originate from a human donor in good health.

This clonotype was detected only a few times. The chain uses TRBV6-5 and TRBJ2-1, with 11 bases that match TRBD2. The CDR3 is made up of 18 amino acids. Germline V CDR1 and CDR2: MNHEY, SVGAGI. Germline trimming cut 1 base from V and 4 bases from J; bases unmatched to any gene: 9. This CDR3 reads CASSYLASGGLNYNEQFF. CDR3 bases: TGTGCCAGCAGTTACTTGGCTAGCGGGGGGCTTAATTACAATGAGCAGTTCTTC.

This rearrangement joins TRBV9 to TRBJ2-1; 7 nucleotides match TRBD2. The trim removed 0 bases at V and 10 bases at J, leaving 1 base unmatched. This CDR3 region has 12 residues. CDR1 is SGDLS, CDR2 YYNGEE, per germline. CDR3 nucleotides: TGTGCCAGCAGCGTAGGGGGGGGGGAGCAGTTCTTC. It encodes CASSVGGGEQFF.

This clonotype was counted only a few times. The chain has TRBV6-5 and TRBJ2-3; 11 positions agree with TRBD2. With 2 bases clipped from V and 1 base from J, the junction kept 8 bases outside the gene matches. The CDR3 loop spans 18 amino acids. Germline values: CDR1 MNHEY, CDR2 SVGAGI. CDR3 loop: CASSYGGLAGEGTDTQYF. CDR3 in DNA: TGTGCCAGCAGTTACGGAGGACTAGCGGGTGAGGGCACAGATACGCAGTATTTT.

Only a few counts were recorded for this clonotype. The J gene is TRBJ2-5, the V gene TRBV12-5; 9 bases are a match to TRBD1. The CDR3 covers 13 residues. Germline V CDR1 and CDR2: LGHNT, FRNRAP. Trimming took 3 bases from V and 5 from J; bases not matched to a gene: 1. The CDR3, as DNA: TGTGCTAGTGGTTTTGGACAGGGGGAGACCCAGTACTTC. Its protein is CASGFGQGETQYF.

There are a few counts of this clonotype. J is TRBJ2-5 and V is TRBV15; D gene ambiguous. The germline gives CDR1 LNHNV, CDR2 YYDKDF (reference sequence). The CDR3 has 18 residues. V lost 4 bases to trimming and J lost 2 bases, with 23 bases between them. This chain's CDR3 is CATSTEIEPLTEQETQYF. Here the CDR3 DNA reads TGTGCCACCAGCACAGAGATCGAGCCATTGACGGAACAAGAGACCCAGTACTTC.

This clonotype turned up a few times. The chain uses TRBV12-3 or TRBV12-4 and TRBJ2-1; D perhaps matches TRBD2 (5 bases). The CDR3 length is 18 residues. Trimming took off 3 bases at V and 0 bases at J, with 18 bases between the two ends. CDR3 region: CASSFTHWVRGSYNEQFF. The CDR3 nucleotides read TGTGCCAGCAGTTTTACCCACTGGGTCCGGGGCTCCTACAATGAGCAGTTCTTC.

The gene calls are TRBV12-3 or TRBV12-4 and TRBJ1-1, with 9 nucleotides matching TRBD1. The CDR3 contains 16 residues. V shed 7 bases, J shed 1 base, and the junction held 10 bases outside the gene matches. The CDR3 bases are TGTGCCAGCAATTCACTTAACAGGGGGCCGAACACTGAAGCTTTCTTT. Residues: CASNSLNRGPNTEAFF.

The V gene is TRBV5-1, the J gene TRBJ2-4, with TRBD2 matching 15 bases. The J call may be in error: the DNA end matches TRBJ2-7 better. The V gene's germline CDR1 is SGHRS and CDR2 YFSETQ. CDR3 length: 19 amino acids. In nucleotides, the CDR3 is TGCGCCAGCAGCTTCCTCCCCGGGACTAGCGGGGGGAGAACCTACGAGCAGTACTTC. Translated, it gives CASSFLPGTSGGRTYEQYF.

This clonotype was counted between two and nine times. The chain has TRBV20-1 and TRBJ2-2, with a possible D match to TRBD1 (5 bases). Between the trimmed V and J ends, which lost 2 bases and 4 bases, there was a span of 11 bases. The CDR3 loop spans 14 amino acids. Germline lookup yields CDR1 DFQATT and CDR2 SNEGSKA (reference sequence). CDR3 residues: CSARLQARTGELFF. The DNA of the CDR3 is TGCAGTGCTAGACTACAGGCGCGCACCGGGGAGCTGTTTTTT.

This clonotype was recorded a few times. At one end the junction does not follow the germline gene, possibly because of a read error. The chain has TRBV28 and TRBJ2-1; 9 bases are a match to TRBD1. Germline V gene data show CDR1 as MDHEN and CDR2 as SYDVKM. This CDR3 spans 13 amino acids. CDR3 loop: CTSSPGQGYEQFF. CDR3 sequence (DNA): TGTACCAGCAGTCCGGGACAGGGCTATGAGCAGTTCTTC.

There are a few counts of this clonotype. V gene TRBV29-1 combines with J gene TRBJ2-3; TRBD2 agrees at 8 bases. The CDR3 has 14 residues. The J segment lost 0 bases and the V segment lost 7 bases, leaving 6 bases of the junction unmatched. Germline V lookup: CDR1 SQVTM, CDR2 ANQGSEA. The CDR3 DNA reads TGCAGCGCCATGGGACTAGGTAGCACAGATACGCAGTATTTT. Translating gives CSAMGLGSTDTQYF.

The table lists this clonotype with a few counts. The chain carries TRBV12-3 or TRBV12-4 and TRBJ2-7, with TRBD1 matching 7 bases. V gave up 3 bases and J gave up 3 bases; unmatched junction bases: 11. This CDR3 comprises 16 residues. For the CDR3, the DNA is TGTGCCAGCAGTTTGGTGGTGGGACAGCAGAACTACGAGCAGTACTTC. Protein: CASSLVVGQQNYEQYF.

This clonotype was observed at least ten times. This chain links TRBV5-1 with TRBJ2-7; 8 bases line up with TRBD1. The ends lost 0 bases at V and 7 bases at J; junction bases unmatched: 6. Germline CDR1 reads SGHRS; CDR2 reads YFSETQ. The CDR3 runs to 14 residues. Here the CDR3 reads CASSLGQGAEEQYF. CDR3 coding DNA: TGCGCCAGCAGCTTGGGTCAGGGGGCGGAGGAGCAGTACTTC.

This chain joins TRBV2 and TRBJ1-5; D not certain. Germline-derived CDR1 and CDR2 are SNHLY and FYNNEI. The CDR3 spans 12 residues. V was trimmed by 4 bases and J by 7 bases, leaving 8 bases between them. CDR3 protein: CASSVVRQPQHF. As DNA, the CDR3 is TGTGCCAGCAGTGTTGTGCGGCAGCCCCAGCATTTT. Complete variable domain (other parts from reference TRBV2 and TRBJ1-5): EPEVTQTPSHQVTQMGQEVILRCVPISNHLYFYWYRQILGQKVEFLVSFYNNEISEKSEIFDDQFSVERPDGSNFTLKIRSTKLEDSAMYFCASSVVRQPQHFGDGTRLSIL.